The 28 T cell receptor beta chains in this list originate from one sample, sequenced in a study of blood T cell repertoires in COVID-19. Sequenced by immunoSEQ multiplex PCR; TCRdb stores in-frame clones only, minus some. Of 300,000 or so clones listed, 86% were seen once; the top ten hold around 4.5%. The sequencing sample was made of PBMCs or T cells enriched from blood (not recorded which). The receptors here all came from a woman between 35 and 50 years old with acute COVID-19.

As DNA, the CDR3 is TGTGCCAGCAGTCCCTGGGGACAGACTACCGAAAAACTGTTTTTT. It yields the protein CASSPWGQTTEKLFF. The chain employs TRBV27 and TRBJ1-4, with 7 bases fitting TRBD1. The germline V gene has CDR1 MNHEY and CDR2 SMNVEV (reference sequence). The ends lost 5 bases at V and 8 bases at J; junction bases unmatched: 11. The CDR3 length is 15 residues.

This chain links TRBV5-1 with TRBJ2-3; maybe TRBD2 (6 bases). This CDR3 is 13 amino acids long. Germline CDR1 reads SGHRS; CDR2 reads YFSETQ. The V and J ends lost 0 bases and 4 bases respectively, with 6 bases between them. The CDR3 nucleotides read TGCGCCAGCAGCTTGGCGGGGGCAGATACGCAGTATTTT. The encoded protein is CASSLAGADTQYF.

DNA for the CDR3: TGTGCCAGCAGTTTATATTCGTCTAGCTCCTTTCCCGGGGAGCTGTTTTTT. It encodes CASSLYSSSSFPGELFF. This sequence joins TRBV27 and TRBJ2-2; weak D call: TRBD2 (5 bases). There are 17 residues in the CDR3. Trimming left V 1 base short and J 6 bases short, with 18 bases between. The germline gives CDR1 MNHEY, CDR2 SMNVEV (reference sequence).

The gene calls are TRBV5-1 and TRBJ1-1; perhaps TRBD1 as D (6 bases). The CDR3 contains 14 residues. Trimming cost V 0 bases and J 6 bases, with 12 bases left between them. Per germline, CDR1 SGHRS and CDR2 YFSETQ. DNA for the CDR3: TGCGCCAGCAGCTTGGCCCTTGACAGGCCTGAAGCTTTCTTT. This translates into CASSLALDRPEAFF.

CDR3 DNA sequence: TGCGCCAGCAGCCAAGACCCTCCGTGGGACACCTCGGGTGGCTACACCTTC. It yields the protein CASSQDPPWDTSGGYTF. The chain couples TRBV4-3 to TRBJ1-2; D may be TRBD1 (6 bases). V was trimmed by 0 bases and J by 7 bases, leaving 21 bases between them. Germline loops: CDR1 LGHNA, CDR2 YSLEER. The CDR3 length is 17 residues.

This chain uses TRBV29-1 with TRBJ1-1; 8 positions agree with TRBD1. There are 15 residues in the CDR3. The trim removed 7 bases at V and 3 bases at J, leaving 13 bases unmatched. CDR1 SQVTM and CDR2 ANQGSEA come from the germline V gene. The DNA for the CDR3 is TGCAGCGCGGATCGGGCAGGGGGCAGGGACACTGAAGCTTTCTTT. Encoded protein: CSADRAGGRDTEAFF.

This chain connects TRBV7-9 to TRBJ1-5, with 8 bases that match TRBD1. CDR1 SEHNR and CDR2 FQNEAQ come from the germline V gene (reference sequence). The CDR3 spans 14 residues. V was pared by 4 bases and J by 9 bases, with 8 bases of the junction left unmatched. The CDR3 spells CASSSGTGTSPQHF. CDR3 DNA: TGTGCCAGCAGCTCCGGGACAGGTACCTCGCCCCAGCATTTT.

The CDR3 loop reads CASSQARDRGLTQYF. CDR3 bases: TGTGCCAGCAGCCAAGCGAGGGACAGGGGGCTCACGCAGTATTTT. The chain combines TRBV4-2 with TRBJ2-3; 12 bases map to TRBD1. Germline lookup yields CDR1 LGHNA and CDR2 YNFKEQ. The CDR3 has 15 amino acids. The junction had 5 bases not matched to a gene; V was cut back by 1 base and J by 9 bases.

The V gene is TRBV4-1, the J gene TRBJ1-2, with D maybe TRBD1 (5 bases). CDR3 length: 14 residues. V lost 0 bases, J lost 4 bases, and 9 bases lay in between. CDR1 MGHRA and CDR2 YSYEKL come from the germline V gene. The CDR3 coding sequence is TGCGCCAGCAGCCAAGATGGAGACAGCTATGGCTACACCTTC. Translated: CASSQDGDSYGYTF.

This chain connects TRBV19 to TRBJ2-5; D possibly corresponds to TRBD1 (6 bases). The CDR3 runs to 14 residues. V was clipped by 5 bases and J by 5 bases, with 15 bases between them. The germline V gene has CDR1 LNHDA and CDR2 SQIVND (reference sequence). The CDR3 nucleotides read TGTGCCAGTAGTCAGGGGACCCTCTGGGAGACCCAGTACTTC. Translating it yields CASSQGTLWETQYF.

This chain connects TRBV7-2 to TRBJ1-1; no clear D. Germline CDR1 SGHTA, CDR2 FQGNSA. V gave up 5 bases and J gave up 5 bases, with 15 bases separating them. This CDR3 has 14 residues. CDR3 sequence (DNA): TGTGCCAGCAGCCGCGAGGCAGAGGGTACTGAAGCTTTCTTT. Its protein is CASSREAEGTEAFF.

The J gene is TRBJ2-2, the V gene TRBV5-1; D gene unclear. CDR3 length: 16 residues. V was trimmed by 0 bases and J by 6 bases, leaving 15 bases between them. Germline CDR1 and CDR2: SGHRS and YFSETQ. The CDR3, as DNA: TGCGCCAGCAGCTTGGCCGCCGGTATATTGGCCGGGGAGCTGTTTTTT. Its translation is CASSLAAGILAGELFF.

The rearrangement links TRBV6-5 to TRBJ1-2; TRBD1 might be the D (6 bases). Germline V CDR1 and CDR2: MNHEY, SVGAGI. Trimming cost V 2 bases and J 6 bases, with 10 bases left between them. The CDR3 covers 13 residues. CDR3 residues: CASSYGQTNGYTF. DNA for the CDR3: TGTGCCAGCAGTTACGGACAGACGAATGGCTACACCTTC.

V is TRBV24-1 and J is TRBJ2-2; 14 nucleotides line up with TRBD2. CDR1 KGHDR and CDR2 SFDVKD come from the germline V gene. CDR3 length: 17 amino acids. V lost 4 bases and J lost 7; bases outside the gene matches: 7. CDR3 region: CATSDSGLAGAVGELFF. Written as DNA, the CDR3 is TGTGCCACCAGTGACTCGGGACTAGCGGGAGCGGTCGGGGAGCTGTTTTTT.

The CDR3 DNA reads TGTGCCAGCAGCCAAGTGGGACTAGCCTCAGAGACCCAGTACTTC. Residues: CASSQVGLASETQYF. V gene TRBV3-1 (or the pseudogene TRBV3-2) combines with J gene TRBJ2-5, with 9 bases matching TRBD2. Trimming took 1 base from V and 4 from J; bases not matched to a gene: 4. CDR1 is LGHDT and CDR2 is YNNKEL in the germline V gene (reference sequence). The length of the CDR3 is 15 residues.

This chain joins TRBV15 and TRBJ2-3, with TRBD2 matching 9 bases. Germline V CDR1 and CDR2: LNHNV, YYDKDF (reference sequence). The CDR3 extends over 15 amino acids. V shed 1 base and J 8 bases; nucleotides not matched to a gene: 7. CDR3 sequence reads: CATSRGQTSGLTQYF. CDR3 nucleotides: TGTGCCACCAGCAGAGGTCAGACTAGCGGTCTTACGCAGTATTTT.

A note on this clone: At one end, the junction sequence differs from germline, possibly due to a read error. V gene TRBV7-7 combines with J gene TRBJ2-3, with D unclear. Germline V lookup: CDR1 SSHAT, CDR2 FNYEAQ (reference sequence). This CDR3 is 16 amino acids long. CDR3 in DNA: TGTGCTAGCAGCTTATTCGCGGCCGAAAGCACAGATACGCAGTATTTT. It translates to CASSLFAAESTDTQYF.

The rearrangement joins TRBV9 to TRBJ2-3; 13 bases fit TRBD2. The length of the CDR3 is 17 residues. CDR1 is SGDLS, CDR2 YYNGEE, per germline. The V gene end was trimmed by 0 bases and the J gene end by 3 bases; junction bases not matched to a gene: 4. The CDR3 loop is CASSVGTSGSKTDTQYF. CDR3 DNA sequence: TGTGCCAGCAGCGTAGGGACTAGCGGGAGTAAGACAGATACGCAGTATTTT.

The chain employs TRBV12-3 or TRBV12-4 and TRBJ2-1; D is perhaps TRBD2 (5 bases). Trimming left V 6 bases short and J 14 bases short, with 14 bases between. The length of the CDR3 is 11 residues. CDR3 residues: CASSLNGIKFF. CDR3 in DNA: TGTGCCAGCAGCCTCAACGGGATCAAGTTCTTC.

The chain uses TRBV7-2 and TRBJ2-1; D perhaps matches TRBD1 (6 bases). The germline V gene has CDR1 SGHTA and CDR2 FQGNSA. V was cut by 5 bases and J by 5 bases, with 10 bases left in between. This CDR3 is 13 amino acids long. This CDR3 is CASSPRTDNEQFF. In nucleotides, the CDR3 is TGTGCCAGCAGCCCCCGGACAGACAATGAGCAGTTCTTC.

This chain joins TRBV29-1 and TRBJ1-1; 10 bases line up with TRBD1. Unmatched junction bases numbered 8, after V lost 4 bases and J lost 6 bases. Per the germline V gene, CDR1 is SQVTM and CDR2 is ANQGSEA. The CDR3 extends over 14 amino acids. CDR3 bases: TGCAGCGTTGCCCAGACAGGGGGCGTCGCTGAAGCTTTCTTT. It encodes CSVAQTGGVAEAFF.

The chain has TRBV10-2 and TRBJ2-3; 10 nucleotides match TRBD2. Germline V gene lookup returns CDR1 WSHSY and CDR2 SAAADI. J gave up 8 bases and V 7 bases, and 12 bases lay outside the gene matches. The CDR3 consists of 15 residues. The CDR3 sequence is CASNIGLAALGTQYF. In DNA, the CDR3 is TGCGCCAGCAATATTGGACTAGCGGCTCTCGGTACGCAGTATTTT.

The CDR3 sequence is CASRGTAYNSPLHF. The CDR3 nucleotides are TGTGCCAGCAGGGGGACAGCGTATAATTCACCCCTCCACTTT. This chain joins TRBV6-5 and TRBJ1-6, with 7 bases identical to TRBD1. V lost 6 bases, J lost 4 bases, and 3 bases stayed unmatched. Germline V gives CDR1 MNHEY, CDR2 SVGAGI. The CDR3 contains 14 residues.

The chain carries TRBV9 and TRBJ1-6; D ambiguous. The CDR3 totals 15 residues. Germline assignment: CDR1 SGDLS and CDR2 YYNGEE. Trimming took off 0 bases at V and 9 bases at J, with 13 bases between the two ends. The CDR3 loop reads CASSVDGISGSPLHF. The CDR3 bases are TGTGCCAGCAGCGTAGATGGGATCAGCGGTTCACCCCTCCACTTT.

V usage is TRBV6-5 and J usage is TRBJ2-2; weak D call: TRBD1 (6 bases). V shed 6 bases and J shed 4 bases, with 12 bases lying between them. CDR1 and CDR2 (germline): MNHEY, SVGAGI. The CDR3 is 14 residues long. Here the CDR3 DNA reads TGTGCCAGCAGCAAAACAGGGTCCACCGGGGAGCTGTTTTTT. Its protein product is CASSKTGSTGELFF.

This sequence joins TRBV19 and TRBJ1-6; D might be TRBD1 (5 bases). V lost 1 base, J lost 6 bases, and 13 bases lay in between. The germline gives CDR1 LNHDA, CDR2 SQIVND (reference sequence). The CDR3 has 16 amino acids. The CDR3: CASSIGPGNTNSPLHF. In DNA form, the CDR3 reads TGTGCCAGTAGTATAGGCCCAGGGAACACTAATTCACCCCTCCACTTT.

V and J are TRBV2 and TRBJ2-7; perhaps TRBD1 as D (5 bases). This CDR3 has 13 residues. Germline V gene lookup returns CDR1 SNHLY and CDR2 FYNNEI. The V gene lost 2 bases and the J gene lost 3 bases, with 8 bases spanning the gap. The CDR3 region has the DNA TGTGCCAGCAGTGAACAGGGTAGCTACGAGCAGTACTTC. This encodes CASSEQGSYEQYF.

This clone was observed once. CDR3 residues: CASSQDLGLWTSRETQYF. In nucleotides, the CDR3 is TGTGCCAGCAGCCAAGATCTGGGTCTTTGGACTAGCCGGGAGACCCAGTACTTC. The rearrangement joins TRBV3-1 (or the pseudogene TRBV3-2) to TRBJ2-5, with 8 bases matching TRBD2. The germline V gene has CDR1 LGHDT and CDR2 YNNKEL (reference sequence). The CDR3 contains 18 residues. Trimming took 0 bases from V and 5 from J; bases not matched to a gene: 14.